These 25 T cell receptor beta chains share one sample of origin, sequenced in a study of human T cells and chemical hapten exposure. TCRdb processed the RACE reads anew with MiXCR; each CDR3 protein has one entry. The sample lists roughly 380,000 distinct CDR3 sequences; 4.5% to 6% were seen once. The time point denotes: pre-sensitization, week 0. As for treatment: therapeutic diphenylcyclopropenone sensitization with weekly scalp DPC. Sequencing used whole blood, obtained in connection with sensitization to the hapten diphenylcyclopropenone (DPC). These receptors all stem from a woman in her fifties or sixties with alopecia areata. Some clones in this sample may be carry-over from other donors' samples.

Many counts were recorded for this clonotype. CDR3 bases: TGCGCCAGCACCGGACTAGCGCTAAATACGCAGTATTTT. Its translation: CASTGLALNTQYF. This rearrangement joins TRBV10-2 to TRBJ2-3; 9 bases are a match to TRBD2. V lost 7 bases, J lost 7 bases, and 6 bases stayed unmatched. The CDR3 contains 13 residues. Germline V lookup: CDR1 WSHSY, CDR2 SAAADI.

This clonotype was picked up many times. The CDR3 spells CASSDRASYEQYF. CDR3 DNA: TGTGCCAGCAGCGACCGGGCCTCCTACGAGCAGTACTTC. This rearrangement joins TRBV6-5 to TRBJ2-7; D is undetermined. The V gene lost 6 bases and the J gene lost 0 bases, with 9 bases spanning the gap. The CDR3 spans 13 residues. CDR1 and CDR2 from the germline V gene are MNHEY and SVGAGI.

This clonotype came up many times. This chain connects TRBV7-2 to TRBJ2-4, with D possibly being TRBD1 or TRBD2 (6 bases each). Trimming left V 4 bases short and J 0 bases short, with 13 bases between. The CDR3 length is 16 residues. Germline V lookup: CDR1 SGHTA, CDR2 FQGNSA. The CDR3 region has the DNA TGTGCCAGCAGCTATCAAGGGGGAGGAGCCAAAAACATTCAGTACTTC. It is translated as CASSYQGGGAKNIQYF.

This clonotype appeared many times. The V gene is TRBV29-1, the J gene TRBJ2-5; TRBD1 matches 10 bases. The trim removed 0 bases at V and 1 base at J, leaving 2 bases unmatched. The CDR3 runs 15 residues. Germline V gene sequence: CDR1 SQVTM, CDR2 ANQGSEA. CDR3 in amino acids: CSVEEGTGVQETQYF. DNA of the CDR3: TGCAGCGTTGAAGAAGGGACAGGGGTCCAAGAGACCCAGTACTTC.

This clonotype was counted a few times. The chain has TRBV28 and TRBJ1-5; D is unresolved. Per the germline V gene, CDR1 is MDHEN and CDR2 is SYDVKM. Trimming took 7 bases from V and 3 from J, leaving 13 bases between them. The CDR3 runs 14 residues. CDR3 amino acids: CASNDGTYNQPQHF. The CDR3 DNA is TGTGCCAGCAACGACGGTACATACAATCAGCCCCAGCATTTT.

The chain employs TRBV5-4 and TRBJ2-3, with D maybe TRBD1 (5 bases). The CDR3 extends over 15 amino acids. Germline V gene sequence: CDR1 SGHNT, CDR2 YYREEE (reference sequence). The ends were cut back, 2 bases at V and 2 bases at J, with 12 bases in the middle. CDR3 protein: CASSFGRVITDTQYF. DNA for the CDR3: TGTGCCAGCAGCTTTGGCAGGGTAATCACAGATACGCAGTATTTT. Based on the CDR3 plus reference TRBV5-4 and TRBJ2-3, the full variable domain is ETGVTQSPTHLIKTRGQQVTLRCSSQSGHNTVSWYQQALGQGPQFIFQYYREEENGRGNFPPRFSGLQFPNYSSELNVNALELDDSALYLCASSFGRVITDTQYFGPGTRLTVL.

This clonotype was found many times. This chain uses TRBV7-2 with TRBJ2-5; D not certain. Germline loops: CDR1 SGHTA, CDR2 FQGNSA. CDR3 length: 11 amino acids. V was shortened by 8 bases and J by 2 bases, with 6 bases between the two germline ends. The CDR3 sequence is CASFRQETQYF. In nucleotides, the CDR3 is TGTGCCAGCTTCAGACAAGAGACCCAGTACTTC.

The table lists this clonotype with a few counts. The gene calls are TRBV7-2 and TRBJ1-1, with 7 bases identical to TRBD1. The CDR3 has 15 amino acids. V lost 3 bases to trimming and J lost 1 base; unmatched junction nucleotides: 5. Germline CDR1 is SGHTA and CDR2 is FQGNSA. CDR3 nucleotide sequence: TGTGCCAGCAGCTTCTCCGGGACAGCGAACACTGAAGCTTTCTTT. This translates into CASSFSGTANTEAFF.

A few counts support this clonotype. The J gene is TRBJ2-7, the V gene TRBV5-6; TRBD2 agrees at 14 bases. Germline-derived CDR1 and CDR2 are SGHDT and YYEEEE. The CDR3 totals 17 residues. V dropped 0 bases and J dropped 4; count of bases not matched to a gene: 6. CDR3 coding DNA: TGTGCCAGCAGCTTGGGACTAGCGGGAGGGCCAGGGTACGAGCAGTACTTC. Its translation: CASSLGLAGGPGYEQYF.

This clonotype occurred many times. This chain joins TRBV6-2 or TRBV6-3 and TRBJ2-5; either TRBD1 or TRBD2 may fit D (5 bases each). Germline values: CDR1 MNHEY, CDR2 SVGEGT. The CDR3 contains 14 residues. The germline V and J ends were trimmed by 6 bases and 5 bases, with 16 bases remaining between them. The CDR3 DNA reads as TGTGCCAGCAGACTCGGGACCCTCGGGGAGACCCAGTACTTC. Its protein is CASRLGTLGETQYF.

This clonotype was detected many times. This sequence joins TRBV3-1 and TRBJ2-5, with D possibly matching TRBD2 (6 bases). CDR1 and CDR2 from the germline V gene are LGHDT and YNNKEL (reference sequence). CDR3 length: 16 amino acids. Trimming took off 0 bases at V and 9 bases at J, with 20 bases between the two ends. The CDR3 DNA reads TGTGCCAGCAGCCAAGACATAACGGGAGTAGGAGATTCCCAGTACTTC. Residues: CASSQDITGVGDSQYF.

This clonotype was detected many times. The CDR3 DNA is TGTGCCACATCTCTGGGGGGAACGACCGGGGAGCTGTTTTTT. Its protein product is CATSLGGTTGELFF. V usage is TRBV15 and J usage is TRBJ2-2; tentatively, D is TRBD2 (6 bases). This CDR3 comprises 14 residues. Germline V CDR1 and CDR2: LNHNV, YYDKDF (reference sequence). Between the trimmed V and J ends, which lost 9 bases and 5 bases, there was a span of 16 bases.

This clonotype showed up many times. The V call is TRBV7-9, the J call TRBJ1-4, with a weak D call TRBD1 (6 bases). From germline, CDR1 is SEHNR and CDR2 FQNEAQ (reference sequence). The length of the CDR3 is 15 residues. V lost 5 bases and J 7 bases, leaving 17 bases between the germline ends. CDR3 residues: CASSHSEGGAEKLFF. CDR3 in DNA: TGTGCCAGCAGCCACTCTGAAGGGGGGGCTGAAAAACTGTTTTTT.

This clonotype was seen repeatedly, ten times or more. The chain joins TRBV14 to TRBJ2-4; D tentatively reads TRBD1 or TRBD2 (6 bases each). V was cut by 5 bases and J by 3 bases, with 11 bases left in between. The germline V gene encodes CDR1 SGHDN and CDR2 FVKESK. The CDR3 runs 14 residues. CDR3 protein: CASSFGGLKNIQYF. CDR3 sequence (DNA): TGTGCCAGCAGCTTCGGGGGCCTCAAAAACATTCAGTACTTC.

This clonotype was seen repeatedly, ten times or more. The chain employs TRBV29-1 and TRBJ2-5, with a weak D call TRBD2 (6 bases). Looked up from germline, CDR1 is SQVTM and CDR2 is ANQGSEA. Trimming stripped 1 base from V and 10 bases from J, with 16 bases between. The CDR3 loop spans 13 amino acids. This chain's CDR3 is CSVEAAGTSFQYF. Here the CDR3 DNA reads TGCAGCGTTGAAGCAGCGGGCACGTCATTCCAGTACTTC.

This clonotype has a count of ten or more. The J gene is TRBJ2-7, the V gene TRBV20-1, with 8 nucleotides matching TRBD2. The CDR3 length is 13 residues. Germline V gives CDR1 DFQATT, CDR2 SNEGSKA (reference sequence). V was clipped by 3 bases and J by 4 bases; unmatched bases: 5. The CDR3 DNA sequence: TGCAGTGCTAGTTCCAGCGGGAGTTACGAGCAGTACTTC. Translation: CSASSSGSYEQYF.

This chain uses TRBV20-1 with TRBJ1-6, with D uncertain. Germline lookup yields CDR1 DFQATT and CDR2 SNEGSKA (reference sequence). Between the trimmed V and J ends, which lost 3 bases and 4 bases, there was a span of 7 bases. The CDR3 totals 13 residues. The CDR3 bases are TGCAGTGCTAGGAGGTTTTATAATTCACCCCTCCACTTT. Amino acids: CSARRFYNSPLHF.

The table lists this clonotype with many counts. J is TRBJ2-2 and V is TRBV29-1; no firm D call. Between the trimmed V and J ends, which lost 4 bases and 1 base, there was a span of 7 bases. This CDR3 has 13 residues. CDR1 is SQVTM and CDR2 is ANQGSEA in the germline V gene. CDR3 sequence: CSVATGNTGELFF. CDR3 nucleotides: TGCAGCGTTGCGACGGGGAACACCGGGGAGCTGTTTTTT.

This clonotype was picked up many times. V and J are TRBV6-6 and TRBJ1-4, with unresolved D. V lost 2 bases to trimming and J lost 4 bases, with 11 bases between them. The CDR3 covers 15 residues. Germline assignment: CDR1 MNHNY and CDR2 SVGAGI (reference sequence). This chain's CDR3 is CASSYQPASNEKLFF. CDR3 sequence (DNA): TGTGCCAGCAGTTACCAACCAGCGAGTAATGAAAAACTGTTTTTT.

This clonotype was found a few times. The chain combines TRBV7-8 with TRBJ1-1; D is ambiguous. The V gene lost 4 bases and the J gene lost 1 base, with 10 bases spanning the gap. The germline gives CDR1 SGHVS, CDR2 FQNEAQ. The CDR3 consists of 14 residues. Here the CDR3 reads CASSSPRPNTEAFF. CDR3 coding DNA: TGTGCCAGCAGCTCCCCCAGGCCGAACACTGAAGCTTTCTTT.

CDR3 region: CASGQGQVNIDTQYF. DNA of the CDR3: TGTGCTAGTGGCCAAGGGCAGGTGAACATTGATACGCAGTATTTT. V usage is TRBV12-5 and J usage is TRBJ2-3; no clear D gene. The V end lost 6 bases, the J end lost 6 bases, and 19 bases lay between the germline ends. The CDR3 consists of 15 residues. Looked up from germline, CDR1 is LGHNT and CDR2 is FRNRAP.

The chain combines TRBV10-3 with TRBJ1-4; TRBD1 might be the D (6 bases). The length of the CDR3 is 14 residues. Germline-derived CDR1 and CDR2 are ENHRY and SYGVKD. V was pared by 3 bases and J by 6 bases, with 11 bases between. As DNA, the CDR3 is TGTGCCATCAGTGATCCGGCAGGGGATGAAAAACTGTTTTTT. This encodes CAISDPAGDEKLFF.

V usage is TRBV10-3 and J usage is TRBJ1-1; D possibly corresponds to TRBD1 (6 bases). Germline-derived CDR1 and CDR2 are ENHRY and SYGVKD. The V end was cut by 0 bases, the J end by 1 base, with 9 bases between. This CDR3 spans 15 amino acids. The CDR3 region is CAISESQGRNTEAFF. The CDR3 region has the DNA TGTGCCATCAGTGAGTCTCAGGGGCGGAACACTGAAGCTTTCTTT.

This clonotype turned up a few times. The chain carries TRBV4-1 and TRBJ2-1, with unresolved D. The V end lost 1 base, the J end lost 0 bases, and 4 bases lay between the germline ends. CDR1 is MGHRA and CDR2 is YSYEKL in the germline V gene. The CDR3 has 14 amino acids. In nucleotides, the CDR3 is TGCGCCAGCAGCCAAGGGGGCTCCTACAATGAGCAGTTCTTC. The encoded protein is CASSQGGSYNEQFF.

This clonotype was counted many times. This chain links TRBV6-2 or TRBV6-3 with TRBJ2-1; 9 bases are a match to TRBD2. The V gene's germline CDR1 is MNHEY and CDR2 SVGEGT. Trimming took 0 bases from V and 5 from J; bases not matched to a gene: 5. The CDR3 is 16 residues long. The CDR3 coding sequence is TGTGCCAGCAGTTACTCCTTTAGCGGGGGCCACAATGAGCAGTTCTTC. Its translation: CASSYSFSGGHNEQFF.